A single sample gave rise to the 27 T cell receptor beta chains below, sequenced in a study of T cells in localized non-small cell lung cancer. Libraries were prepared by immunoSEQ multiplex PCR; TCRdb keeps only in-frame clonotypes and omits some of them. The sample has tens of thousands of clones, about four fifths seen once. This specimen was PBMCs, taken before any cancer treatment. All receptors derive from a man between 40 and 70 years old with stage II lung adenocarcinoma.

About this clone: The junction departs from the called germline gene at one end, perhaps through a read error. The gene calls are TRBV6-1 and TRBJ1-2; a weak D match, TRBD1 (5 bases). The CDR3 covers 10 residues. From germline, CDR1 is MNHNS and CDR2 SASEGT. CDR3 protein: CASNLDRPLF. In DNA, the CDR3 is TGTGCCAGCAACTTAGACAGACCACTCTTC.

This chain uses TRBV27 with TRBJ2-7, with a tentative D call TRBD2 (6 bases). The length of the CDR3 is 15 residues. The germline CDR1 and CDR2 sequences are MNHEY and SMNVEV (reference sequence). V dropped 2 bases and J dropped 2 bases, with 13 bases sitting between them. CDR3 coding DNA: TGTGCCAGCAGTTTAGAGGCTAGCGAGGCCTACGAGCAGTACTTC. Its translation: CASSLEASEAYEQYF.

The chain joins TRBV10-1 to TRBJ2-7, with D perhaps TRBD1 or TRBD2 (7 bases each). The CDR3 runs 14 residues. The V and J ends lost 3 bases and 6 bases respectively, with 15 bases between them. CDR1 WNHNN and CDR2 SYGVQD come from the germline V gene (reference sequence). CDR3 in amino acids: CASSEGGRQGEQYF. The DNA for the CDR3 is TGCGCCAGCAGTGAAGGCGGGAGACAGGGCGAGCAGTACTTC.

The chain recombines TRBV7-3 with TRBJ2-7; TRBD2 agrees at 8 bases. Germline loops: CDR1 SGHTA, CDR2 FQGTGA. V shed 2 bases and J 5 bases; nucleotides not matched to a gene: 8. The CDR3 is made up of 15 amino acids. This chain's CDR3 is CASSLGMREVDEQYF. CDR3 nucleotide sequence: TGTGCCAGCAGCTTAGGGATGCGGGAGGTCGACGAGCAGTACTTC.

The CDR3 region is CASSERNDISGNTIYF. The CDR3 bases are TGTGCCAGCAGCGAGAGAAATGACATCTCTGGAAACACCATATATTTT. The chain links TRBV7-9 to TRBJ1-3; D remains ambiguous. From germline, CDR1 is SEHNR and CDR2 FQNEAQ (reference sequence). Trimming removed 5 bases at V and 0 bases at J, with 14 bases between. The CDR3 has 16 residues. The whole variable domain, filled in from reference TRBV7-9 and TRBJ1-3, reads DTGVSQNPRHKITKRGQNVTFRCDPISEHNRLYWYRQTLGQGPEFLTYFQNEAQLEKSRLLSDRFSAERPKGSFSTLEIQRTEQGDSAMYLCASSERNDISGNTIYFGEGSWLTVV.

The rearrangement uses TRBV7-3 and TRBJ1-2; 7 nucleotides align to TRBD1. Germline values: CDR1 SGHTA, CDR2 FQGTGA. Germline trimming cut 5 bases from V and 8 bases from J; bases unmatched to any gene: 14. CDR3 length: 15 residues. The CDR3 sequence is CASSGAGRGLGGYTF. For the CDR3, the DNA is TGTGCCAGCAGCGGTGCGGGGAGGGGGCTAGGAGGCTACACCTTC.

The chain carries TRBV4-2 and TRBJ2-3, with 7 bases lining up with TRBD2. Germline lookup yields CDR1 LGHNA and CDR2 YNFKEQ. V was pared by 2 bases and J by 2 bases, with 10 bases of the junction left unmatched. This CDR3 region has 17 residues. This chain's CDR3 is CASSQLASGLITDTQYF. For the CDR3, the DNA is TGTGCCAGCAGCCAACTGGCTAGCGGCCTAATCACAGATACGCAGTATTTT.

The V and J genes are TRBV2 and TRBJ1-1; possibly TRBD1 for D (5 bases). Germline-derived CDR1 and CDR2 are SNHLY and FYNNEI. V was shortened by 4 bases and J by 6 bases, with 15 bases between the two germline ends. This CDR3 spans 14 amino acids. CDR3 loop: CASSGQGSGAEAFF. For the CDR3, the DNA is TGTGCCAGCAGTGGGCAGGGCTCGGGCGCTGAAGCTTTCTTT.

CDR3 residues: CASSLFDLNTEAFF. The CDR3 coding sequence is TGTGCCAGCAGCTTGTTCGACTTGAACACTGAAGCTTTCTTT. This rearrangement joins TRBV11-2 to TRBJ1-1; no clear D. The germline V gene has CDR1 SGHAT and CDR2 FQNNGV. The CDR3 sequence is 14 residues long. The ends were cut back, 3 bases at V and 0 bases at J, with 8 bases in the middle.

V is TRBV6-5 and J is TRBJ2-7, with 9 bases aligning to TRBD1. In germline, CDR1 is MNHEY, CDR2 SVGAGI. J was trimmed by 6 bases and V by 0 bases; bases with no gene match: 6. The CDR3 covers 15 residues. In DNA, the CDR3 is TGTGCCAGCAGTTACTCTAGGACAGGGGTTCGCGAGCAGTACTTC. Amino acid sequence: CASSYSRTGVREQYF.

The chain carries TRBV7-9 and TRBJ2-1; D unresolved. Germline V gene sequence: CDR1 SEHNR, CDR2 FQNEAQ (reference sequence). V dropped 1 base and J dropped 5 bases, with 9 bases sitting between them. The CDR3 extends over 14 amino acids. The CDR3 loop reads CASSLGTYNNEQFF. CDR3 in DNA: TGTGCCAGCAGCTTAGGGACGTACAACAATGAGCAGTTCTTC.

The CDR3 sequence: CASSLSLGNTGELFF. CDR3 bases: TGTGCCAGCAGCTTAAGTTTAGGGAACACCGGGGAGCTGTTTTTT. V is TRBV7-2 and J is TRBJ2-2, with no clear D. The CDR3 runs 15 residues. With 2 bases removed from V and 1 base from J, the gap between germline ends came to 8 bases. In germline, CDR1 is SGHTA, CDR2 FQGNSA.

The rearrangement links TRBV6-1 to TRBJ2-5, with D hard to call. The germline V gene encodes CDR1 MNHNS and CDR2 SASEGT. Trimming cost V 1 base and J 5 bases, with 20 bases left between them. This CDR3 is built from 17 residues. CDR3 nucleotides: TGTGCCAGCAGTGAAGGAATCTCCGGACCCAAATGGGAGACCCAGTACTTC. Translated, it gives CASSEGISGPKWETQYF.

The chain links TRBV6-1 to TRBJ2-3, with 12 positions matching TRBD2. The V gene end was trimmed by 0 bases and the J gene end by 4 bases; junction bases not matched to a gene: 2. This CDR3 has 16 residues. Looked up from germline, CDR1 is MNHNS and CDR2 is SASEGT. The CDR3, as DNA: TGTGCCAGCAGTGAAGCGGGACTAGCGGGCCCAGATACGCAGTATTTT. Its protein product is CASSEAGLAGPDTQYF.

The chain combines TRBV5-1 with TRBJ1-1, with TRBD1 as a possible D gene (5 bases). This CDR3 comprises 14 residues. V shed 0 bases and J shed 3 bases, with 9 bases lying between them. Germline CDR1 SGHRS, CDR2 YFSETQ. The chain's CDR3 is CASSLEGAHTEAFF. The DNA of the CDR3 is TGCGCCAGCAGCTTGGAAGGGGCGCACACTGAAGCTTTCTTT.

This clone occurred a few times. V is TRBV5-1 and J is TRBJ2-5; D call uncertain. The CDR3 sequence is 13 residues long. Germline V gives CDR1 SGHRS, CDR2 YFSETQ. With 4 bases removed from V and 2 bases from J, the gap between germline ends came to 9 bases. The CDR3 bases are TGCGCCAGCAGCACAGACACTCAAGAGACCCAGTACTTC. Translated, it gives CASSTDTQETQYF.

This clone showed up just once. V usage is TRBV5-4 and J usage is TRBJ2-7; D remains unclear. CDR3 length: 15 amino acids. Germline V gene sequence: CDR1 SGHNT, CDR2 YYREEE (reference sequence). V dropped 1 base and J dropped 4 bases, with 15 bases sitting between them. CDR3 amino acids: CASSLQGGTVYEQYF. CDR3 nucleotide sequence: TGTGCCAGCAGCTTGCAAGGCGGAACAGTTTACGAGCAGTACTTC.

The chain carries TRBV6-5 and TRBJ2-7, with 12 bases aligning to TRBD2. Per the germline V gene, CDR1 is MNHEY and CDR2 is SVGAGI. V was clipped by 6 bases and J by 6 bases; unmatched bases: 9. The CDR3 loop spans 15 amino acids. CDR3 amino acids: CASRPTSGRSSEQYF. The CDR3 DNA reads TGTGCCAGCAGGCCCACTAGCGGGAGGTCTAGCGAGCAGTACTTC.

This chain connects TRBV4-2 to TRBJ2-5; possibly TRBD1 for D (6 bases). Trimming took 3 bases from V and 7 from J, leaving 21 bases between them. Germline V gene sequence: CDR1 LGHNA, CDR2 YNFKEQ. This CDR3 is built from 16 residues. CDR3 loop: CASSQGFRDIPGTQYF. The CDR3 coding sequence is TGTGCCAGCAGCCAGGGCTTCCGGGACATCCCCGGGACCCAGTACTTC.

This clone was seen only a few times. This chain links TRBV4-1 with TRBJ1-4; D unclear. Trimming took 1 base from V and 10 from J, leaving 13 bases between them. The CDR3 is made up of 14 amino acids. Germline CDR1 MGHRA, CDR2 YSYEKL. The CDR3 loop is CASSQAILSGKLFF. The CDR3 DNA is TGCGCCAGCAGCCAAGCTATCTTGTCGGGAAAACTGTTTTTT.

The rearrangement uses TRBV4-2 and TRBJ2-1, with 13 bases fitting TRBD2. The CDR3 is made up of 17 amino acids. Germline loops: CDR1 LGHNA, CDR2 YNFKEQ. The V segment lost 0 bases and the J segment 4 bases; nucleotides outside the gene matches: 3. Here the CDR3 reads CASSQELAGGPYNEQFF. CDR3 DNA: TGTGCCAGCAGCCAAGAACTAGCGGGAGGGCCTTACAATGAGCAGTTCTTC.

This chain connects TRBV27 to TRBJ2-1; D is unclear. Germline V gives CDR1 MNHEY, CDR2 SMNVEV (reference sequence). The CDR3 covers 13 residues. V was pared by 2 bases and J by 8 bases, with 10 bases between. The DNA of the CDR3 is TGTGCCAGCAGTTTAAACCTAGACCATGAGCAGTTCTTC. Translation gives CASSLNLDHEQFF.

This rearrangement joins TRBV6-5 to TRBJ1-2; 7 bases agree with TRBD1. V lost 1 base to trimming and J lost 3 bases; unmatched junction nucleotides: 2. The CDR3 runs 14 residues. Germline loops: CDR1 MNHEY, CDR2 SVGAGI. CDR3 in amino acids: CASSYYRGHYGYTF. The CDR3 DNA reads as TGTGCCAGCAGTTACTACAGGGGCCACTATGGCTACACCTTC.

CDR3 bases: TGTGCCAGCTCACCAGGGGCGACGGGCTACGAGCAGTACTTC. Translation: CASSPGATGYEQYF. The V gene is TRBV18, the J gene TRBJ2-7; tentatively, D is TRBD1 (5 bases). The CDR3 contains 14 residues. V lost 2 bases to trimming and J lost 3 bases, with 11 bases between them. CDR1 is KGHSH and CDR2 is LQKENI in the germline V gene.

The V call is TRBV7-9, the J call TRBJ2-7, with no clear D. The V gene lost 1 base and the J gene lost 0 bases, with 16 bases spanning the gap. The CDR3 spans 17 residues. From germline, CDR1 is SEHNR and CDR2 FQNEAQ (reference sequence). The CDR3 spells CASSLGLAGTGSYEQYF. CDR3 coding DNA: TGTGCCAGCAGCTTAGGGTTGGCAGGCACGGGCTCCTACGAGCAGTACTTC.

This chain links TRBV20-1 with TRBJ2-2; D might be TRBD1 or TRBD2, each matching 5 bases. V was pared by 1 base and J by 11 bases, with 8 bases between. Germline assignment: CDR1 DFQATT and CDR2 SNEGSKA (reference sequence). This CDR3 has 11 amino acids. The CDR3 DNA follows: TGCAGTGCTAGAGGAGGGGTTGAGCTGTTTTTT. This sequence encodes CSARGGVELFF.

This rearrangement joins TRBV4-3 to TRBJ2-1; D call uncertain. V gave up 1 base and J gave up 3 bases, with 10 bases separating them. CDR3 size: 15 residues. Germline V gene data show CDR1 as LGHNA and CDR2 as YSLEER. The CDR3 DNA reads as TGCGCCAGCAGCCAAGTCGGGTCGGTCTACAATGAGCAGTTCTTC. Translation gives CASSQVGSVYNEQFF.